This T cell receptor beta chain came from a study of pediatric ulcerative colitis. During colonoscopy, one to two rectal pinch biopsies were collected. The data were produced by immunoSEQ multiplex PCR, yet TCRdb's version contains in-frame clones alone and is incomplete. The table records fewer than 13,000 clones, roughly 82% of them present only once. This CDR3 is 11 amino acids long. Trimming took 3 bases from V and 4 from J, leaving 6 bases between them. CDR1 is GTSNPN and CDR2 is SVGIG in the germline V gene (reference sequence). Sequencing was carried out using gut tissue. The sequence was obtained from a girl aged 10-17 years who was a control in a study of pediatric ulcerative colitis. The genes are TRBV30 and TRBJ1-1; D unresolved. The CDR3 DNA follows: TGTGCCTGGAGACAAGGCACTGAAGCTTTCTTT. Amino acids: CAWRQGTEAFF.